This T cell receptor (beta chain) was profiled in a study of T-cell reconstitution after alpha-beta-depleted transplantation in children. General study points: When one year had passed after transplant, most T-cell counts and diversity came from newly produced T cells. Two months or so post-transplant, alpha-beta T cells reportedly derived from several hundred expanded graft clones. Some patients' high day-60 TCRbeta diversity was traced to surviving recipient T cells and thymic progenitors.

Comments on this clonotype: Its matching antigen is unknown.

The germline gives CDR1 PRHDT, CDR2 FYEKMQ (reference sequence). V was pared by 5 bases and J by 3 bases, with 17 bases between. The CDR3 spans 15 residues. The authors prepared the TCRbeta library with unique molecular identifiers. TCRdb analysed the PCR reads with MiXCR anew, one entry per CDR3 protein. The table has some 830,000 distinct CDR3 sequences, approximately 15% seen once. Sequencing used PBMCs, mostly from graft donor cells, obtained 360 days after TCRalphabeta/CD19-depleted stem cell transplant. The sequence came from a male patient younger than 18 who had a stem cell transplant for acute lymphoblastic leukemia, so the T cells may come from the graft donor. The V and J genes are TRBV13 and TRBJ2-7; D perhaps matches TRBD2 (5 bases). The CDR3 DNA reads TGTGCCAGCAGCCGTTCGGATAGGCGGGTCTACGAGCAGTACTTC. Translation: CASSRSDRRVYEQYF.